This is a list of T cell receptor beta chains from one sample in a study of T cells in Graves' hyperthyroidism and ophthalmopathy. TCRdb reanalysed the multiplex PCR reads using MiXCR and keeps one entry per CDR3 protein. The sample yields 550,000 to 600,000 distinct CDR3 sequences, more than 13% seen once. The material sequenced was blood. These receptors originate from a woman between 18 and 29 years old with Graves' ophthalmopathy. CDR3s include the opening cysteine and the closing phenylalanine or tryptophan. The order of the fields is D gene, clone size, J gene, V gene, CDR3 protein, CDR3 DNA. The D gene is left open where the match is weak. Clone size is not always given. Where it is, it says once, few, many or a class for expanded clones.

d_call: -; clone_size: many; j_call: TRBJ2-1; v_call: TRBV12-3/TRBV12-4; cdr3_aa: CASTRLALKRDNEQFF; cdr3_nt: TGTGCCAGCACACGGCTAGCGTTAAAAAGGGACAATGAGCAGTTCTTC
d_call: TRBD1; clone_size: few; j_call: TRBJ2-7; v_call: TRBV18; cdr3_aa: CASSVGQGLYEQYF; cdr3_nt: TGTGCCAGCTCAGTGGGACAGGGCCTCTACGAGCAGTACTTC
d_call: TRBD2; clone_size: many; j_call: TRBJ2-3; v_call: TRBV7-9; cdr3_aa: CASSLRSSGSFWSTDTQYF; cdr3_nt: TGTGCCAGCAGCTTAAGGTCTAGCGGGAGCTTCTGGAGCACAGATACGCAGTATTTT
d_call: -; clone_size: many; j_call: TRBJ1-1; v_call: TRBV28; cdr3_aa: CASSPSGYTEAFF; cdr3_nt: TGTGCCAGCAGCCCTTCGGGGTACACTGAAGCTTTCTTT
d_call: TRBD1; clone_size: many; j_call: TRBJ2-5; v_call: TRBV29-1; cdr3_aa: CSVEGQGAGLYF; cdr3_nt: TGCAGCGTTGAGGGACAGGGGGCTGGTCTGTACTTC
d_call: TRBD2; clone_size: many; j_call: TRBJ2-3; v_call: TRBV28; cdr3_aa: CASSPDRLAGGTDTQYF; cdr3_nt: TGTGCCAGCAGTCCGGACCGACTAGCGGGGGGCACAGATACGCAGTATTTT
d_call: -; clone_size: -; j_call: TRBJ1-1; v_call: TRBV9; cdr3_aa: CASSDVTNTEAFF; cdr3_nt: TGTGCCAGCAGCGATGTAACGAACACTGAAGCTTTCTTT
d_call: -; clone_size: -; j_call: TRBJ2-7; v_call: TRBV10-2; cdr3_aa: CASRTNSRPLYEQYF; cdr3_nt: TGCGCCAGCAGAACAAATAGCCGGCCCCTCTACGAGCAGTACTTC
d_call: -; clone_size: many; j_call: TRBJ2-5; v_call: TRBV7-9; cdr3_aa: CASSSPREQETQYF; cdr3_nt: TGTGCCAGCAGCTCTCCGAGAGAACAAGAGACCCAGTACTTC
d_call: -; clone_size: many; j_call: TRBJ2-7; v_call: TRBV7-8; cdr3_aa: CASSPLRGSSYEQYF; cdr3_nt: TGTGCCAGCAGCCCGCTTCGGGGGAGCTCCTACGAGCAGTACTTC
d_call: TRBD1; clone_size: many; j_call: TRBJ1-5; v_call: TRBV5-5; cdr3_aa: CASSRPGQGNQPQHF; cdr3_nt: TGTGCCAGCAGCCGCCCGGGACAGGGCAATCAGCCCCAGCATTTT